The rows below give T cell receptor beta chains drawn from one sample of a study of blood T cell repertoires in COVID-19. Repertoires were generated with immunoSEQ multiplex PCR, while TCRdb's copy carries only in-frame clones and drops some. The table has approximately 270,000 clones, just over 85% seen once. Sequencing used PBMCs or T cells enriched from blood (not recorded which). These receptors came from a man in his forties who had recovered from COVID-19. Each CDR3 is given with its conserved first and last residue. A D gene is named only where the DNA matches it firmly. Rows give clone size only sometimes, using once, few, many, or a class for an expanded clone.

clone_size: .; d_call: TRBD1; j_call: TRBJ1-6; v_call: TRBV4-3; cdr3_nt: TGCGCCAGCAGCCAAGTTCTCACAGGGGGTTCACCCCTCCACTTT; cdr3_aa: CASSQVLTGGSPLHF
clone_size: .; d_call: .; j_call: TRBJ2-7; v_call: TRBV30; cdr3_nt: TGTGCCTGGACCCCGGGTAGGGGTTCGTTTGTAGACGAGCAGTACTTC; cdr3_aa: CAWTPGRGSFVDEQYF
clone_size: few; d_call: .; j_call: TRBJ1-2; v_call: TRBV18; cdr3_nt: TGTGCCAGCTCACCACCCCTATTGGCGGGTTATGGCTACACCTTC; cdr3_aa: CASSPPLLAGYGYTF
clone_size: .; d_call: TRBD1; j_call: TRBJ1-2; v_call: TRBV2; cdr3_nt: TGTGCCAGCAGTGATCCGGGACAGGGGGCTCTCTACTATGGCTACACCTTC; cdr3_aa: CASSDPGQGALYYGYTF
clone_size: .; d_call: .; j_call: TRBJ1-2; v_call: TRBV3-1/TRBV3-2; cdr3_nt: TGTGCCAGCAGCCCTGCCCTATCAGGCGCCTATGGCTACACCTTC; cdr3_aa: CASSPALSGAYGYTF
clone_size: .; d_call: .; j_call: TRBJ1-4; v_call: TRBV30; cdr3_nt: TGTGCCTGGAGTGCCGGGGGGGCAACTAATGAAAAACTGTTTTTT; cdr3_aa: CAWSAGGATNEKLFF
clone_size: few; d_call: TRBD1; j_call: TRBJ1-2; v_call: TRBV28; cdr3_nt: TGTGCCAGCAGTCTACAGACAGGGGCCGTCTATGGCTACACCTTC; cdr3_aa: CASSLQTGAVYGYTF
clone_size: .; d_call: .; j_call: TRBJ2-7; v_call: TRBV3-1/TRBV3-2; cdr3_nt: TGTGCCAGCAGCCAAGATCTTTGGGGTCTGGGACTCCCTCCTGGCGAGCAGTACTTC; cdr3_aa: CASSQDLWGLGLPPGEQYF
clone_size: .; d_call: .; j_call: TRBJ1-1; v_call: TRBV5-8; cdr3_nt: TGTGCCAGCAGCTTTTGGCAGGACACTGAAGCTTTCTTT; cdr3_aa: CASSFWQDTEAFF
clone_size: .; d_call: .; j_call: TRBJ1-5; v_call: TRBV28; cdr3_nt: TGTGCCAGCAGTCCCCTGAACTTGGGCAATCAGCCCCAGCATTTT; cdr3_aa: CASSPLNLGNQPQHF
clone_size: .; d_call: TRBD2; j_call: TRBJ2-1; v_call: TRBV30; cdr3_nt: TGTGCCTTCTCTCAAGGGGCGGGAGCTTACAATGAGCAGTTCTTC; cdr3_aa: CAFSQGAGAYNEQFF
clone_size: .; d_call: TRBD2; j_call: TRBJ2-5; v_call: TRBV7-6; cdr3_nt: TGTGCCAGCAGCTTAGATACTAGCGGACAAGAGACCCAGTACTTC; cdr3_aa: CASSLDTSGQETQYF
clone_size: .; d_call: .; j_call: TRBJ2-6; v_call: TRBV19; cdr3_nt: TGTGCCAGTAGCCAACAGGGAGCGGTGGGGGCCAACGTCCTGACTTTC; cdr3_aa: CASSQQGAVGANVLTF
clone_size: .; d_call: TRBD2; j_call: TRBJ2-5; v_call: TRBV10-3; cdr3_nt: TGTGCCATCAGTGATCAGACTAGCGGCAGCACCACCCAGTACTTC; cdr3_aa: CAISDQTSGSTTQYF
clone_size: .; d_call: TRBD1; j_call: TRBJ1-2; v_call: TRBV28; cdr3_nt: TGTGCCAGCAGTCCGTATACAGGGGGCGGTGGTGGCTACACCTTC; cdr3_aa: CASSPYTGGGGGYTF
clone_size: .; d_call: .; j_call: TRBJ1-5; v_call: TRBV27; cdr3_nt: TGTGCCAGCAGTTCAGGGGTAGTGAATCAGCCCCAGCATTTT; cdr3_aa: CASSSGVVNQPQHF
clone_size: .; d_call: TRBD1; j_call: TRBJ1-2; v_call: TRBV27; cdr3_nt: TGTGCCAGCAGTTCAGGACAGGCTTATGGCTACACCTTC; cdr3_aa: CASSSGQAYGYTF
clone_size: once; d_call: TRBD1; j_call: TRBJ1-1; v_call: TRBV7-6; cdr3_nt: TGTGCCAGCAGCCCTAGGACAGGGGGGGGCACTGAAGCTTTCTTT; cdr3_aa: CASSPRTGGGTEAFF
clone_size: .; d_call: .; j_call: TRBJ1-1; v_call: TRBV28; cdr3_nt: TGTGCCAGCACCTTGGGCCTCTTGAACACTGAAGCTTTCTTT; cdr3_aa: CASTLGLLNTEAFF
clone_size: .; d_call: .; j_call: TRBJ1-1; v_call: TRBV18; cdr3_nt: TGTGCCAGCTCACCGCTTCGAGGGATCATGAACACTGAAGCTTTCTTT; cdr3_aa: CASSPLRGIMNTEAFF
clone_size: .; d_call: .; j_call: TRBJ2-5; v_call: TRBV5-8; cdr3_nt: TGTGCCAGCAACCGTAAAGCCCGTCGAGAGACCCAGTACTTC; cdr3_aa: CASNRKARRETQYF
clone_size: once; d_call: TRBD1; j_call: TRBJ2-1; v_call: TRBV3-1/TRBV3-2; cdr3_nt: TGTGCCAGCAGCCCGCTGACAGGGGCCAATGAGCAGTTCTTC; cdr3_aa: CASSPLTGANEQFF
clone_size: .; d_call: TRBD1; j_call: TRBJ2-2; v_call: TRBV27; cdr3_nt: TGTGGGACAGGGTCTCTAGGGACCGGGGAGCTGTTTTTT; cdr3_aa: CGTGSLGTGELFF
clone_size: few; d_call: .; j_call: TRBJ1-1; v_call: TRBV27; cdr3_nt: TGTGCCAGCAGGGTAAGCCGGAGGAACACTGAAGCTTTCTTT; cdr3_aa: CASRVSRRNTEAFF
clone_size: .; d_call: TRBD2; j_call: TRBJ2-5; v_call: TRBV3-1/TRBV3-2; cdr3_nt: TGTGCCAGCAGCCTAATGGTACAGCGGGGGGACCAAGAGACCCAGTACTTC; cdr3_aa: CASSLMVQRGDQETQYF
clone_size: .; d_call: .; j_call: TRBJ2-2; v_call: TRBV3-1/TRBV3-2; cdr3_nt: TGTGCCAGCAGCCAAGAATCGACCGGGGAGCTGTTTTTT; cdr3_aa: CASSQESTGELFF
clone_size: .; d_call: TRBD1; j_call: TRBJ1-2; v_call: TRBV5-1; cdr3_nt: TGCGCCAGCAGCTTGATACAGGGGGTCGACTATGGCTACACCTTC; cdr3_aa: CASSLIQGVDYGYTF
clone_size: .; d_call: .; j_call: TRBJ1-1; v_call: TRBV11-2; cdr3_nt: TGTGCCAGCAGCCCGCAGACTGAAGCTTTCTTT; cdr3_aa: CASSPQTEAFF
clone_size: once; d_call: .; j_call: TRBJ2-7; v_call: TRBV20-1; cdr3_nt: TGCAGTGCTGAGAGCACCTACGAGCAGTACTTC; cdr3_aa: CSAESTYEQYF
clone_size: .; d_call: .; j_call: TRBJ1-4; v_call: TRBV28; cdr3_nt: TGTGCCAGCAGCCCCGTCCGGACAGCTTTAGGTGAACTGTTTTTT; cdr3_aa: CASSPVRTALGELFF
clone_size: .; d_call: .; j_call: TRBJ2-7; v_call: TRBV27; cdr3_nt: TGTGCCAGCAGTTTAGGTCTTCCGGGACACCCTTACGAGCAGTACTTC; cdr3_aa: CASSLGLPGHPYEQYF
clone_size: few; d_call: .; j_call: TRBJ1-1; v_call: TRBV6-5; cdr3_nt: TGTGCCAGCAGTACCCCGGGGACTCCCACTGAAGCTTTCTTT; cdr3_aa: CASSTPGTPTEAFF
clone_size: .; d_call: .; j_call: TRBJ1-3; v_call: TRBV15; cdr3_nt: TGTGCCACCAGCAGATCACCGGACAGACACACCATATATTTT; cdr3_aa: CATSRSPDRHTIYF
clone_size: .; d_call: .; j_call: TRBJ2-1; v_call: TRBV4-3; cdr3_nt: TGCGCCAGCAGCCAAGGGTTAGCAGATATCAATGAGCAGTTCTTC; cdr3_aa: CASSQGLADINEQFF
clone_size: .; d_call: TRBD2; j_call: TRBJ2-1; v_call: TRBV5-4; cdr3_nt: TGTGCCAGCAGCTTGCCGACTAGCGGGAGGATCCGCTACAATGAGCAGTTCTTC; cdr3_aa: CASSLPTSGRIRYNEQFF
clone_size: .; d_call: TRBD2; j_call: TRBJ2-3; v_call: TRBV5-1; cdr3_nt: TGCGCCAGCAGCTTGGGACTAGCGGGAGCGGTAGATACGCAGTATTTT; cdr3_aa: CASSLGLAGAVDTQYF
clone_size: .; d_call: .; j_call: TRBJ1-5; v_call: TRBV5-8; cdr3_nt: TGTGCCAGAACCACAGACGTAGTTAGCAATCAGCCCCAGCATTTT; cdr3_aa: CARTTDVVSNQPQHF
clone_size: .; d_call: .; j_call: TRBJ2-5; v_call: TRBV30; cdr3_nt: TGTGCCTGGTCCCCGGGGGGCCCCCAAGAGACCCAGTACTTC; cdr3_aa: CAWSPGGPQETQYF
clone_size: .; d_call: TRBD1; j_call: TRBJ2-3; v_call: TRBV5-1; cdr3_nt: TGCGCCAGCAGCTTGGCAGTGGGGACAGCTATTCCAGATACGCAGTATTTT; cdr3_aa: CASSLAVGTAIPDTQYF
clone_size: .; d_call: .; j_call: TRBJ2-3; v_call: TRBV7-2; cdr3_nt: TGTGCCAGCAGGCCAACTGTGATCACAGATACGCAGTATTTT; cdr3_aa: CASRPTVITDTQYF
clone_size: .; d_call: TRBD2; j_call: TRBJ2-2; v_call: TRBV13; cdr3_nt: TGTGCCAGCAGCCCAGGTTGGGGGACTAGCGGGATCACCGGGGAGCTGTTTTTT; cdr3_aa: CASSPGWGTSGITGELFF
clone_size: .; d_call: .; j_call: TRBJ2-7; v_call: TRBV9; cdr3_nt: TGTGCCAGCAGCGTAAACGGGGACTCCTACGAGCAGTACTTC; cdr3_aa: CASSVNGDSYEQYF
clone_size: .; d_call: TRBD1; j_call: TRBJ1-2; v_call: TRBV28; cdr3_nt: TGTGCCAGCAGGACAGGGCGATCGGAAGGCTACACCTTC; cdr3_aa: CASRTGRSEGYTF
clone_size: .; d_call: TRBD2; j_call: TRBJ2-3; v_call: TRBV7-2; cdr3_nt: TGTGCCAGCAGCTTACTAGGTAGCGGGGCCCCTAGCACAGATACGCAGTATTTT; cdr3_aa: CASSLLGSGAPSTDTQYF